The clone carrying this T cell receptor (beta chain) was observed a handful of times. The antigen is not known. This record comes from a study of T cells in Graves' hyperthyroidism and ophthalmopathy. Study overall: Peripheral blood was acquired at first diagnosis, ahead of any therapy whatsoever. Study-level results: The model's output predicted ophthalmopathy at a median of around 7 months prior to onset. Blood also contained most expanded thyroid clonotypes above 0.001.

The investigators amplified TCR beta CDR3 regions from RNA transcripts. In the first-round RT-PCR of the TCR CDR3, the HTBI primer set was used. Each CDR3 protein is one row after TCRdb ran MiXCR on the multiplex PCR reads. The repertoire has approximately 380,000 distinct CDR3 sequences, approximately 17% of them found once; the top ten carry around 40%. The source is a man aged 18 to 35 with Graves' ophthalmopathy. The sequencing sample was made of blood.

CDR3 residues: CASSLRLGDTQYF. DNA for the CDR3: TGTGCCAGCAGTCTTCGACTGGGAGATACGCAGTATTTT. The chain is built from TRBV6-1 and TRBJ2-3; D unresolved. The V end lost 5 bases, the J end lost 5 bases, and 11 bases lay between the germline ends. CDR1 is MNHNS and CDR2 is SASEGT in the germline V gene. CDR3 length: 13 amino acids.